These T cell receptor beta chains were read from a single sample in a study of blood T cell repertoires in COVID-19. Method: immunoSEQ multiplex PCR; TCRdb's copy keeps in-frame clones and lacks some. The sample lists fewer than 90,000 clones, over 90% seen once, with around 4.7% in the top ten. Sequencing used peripheral blood. The receptors were sampled from a human donor with active COVID-19. The donor label of this sample is uncertain. Both conserved end residues are part of each CDR3. D genes are given only for firm matches.

cdr3_aa cdr3_length v_call d_call j_call
CSVGGIWQGIPLAKNIQYF 19 TRBV29-1 . TRBJ2-4
CASSLTTYEQYF 12 TRBV11-3 . TRBJ2-7
CASSYRWTSGVLSSSYNEQFF 21 TRBV28 TRBD2 TRBJ2-1
CASSLYGLAEQYF 13 TRBV11-3 TRBD2 TRBJ2-7
CASSELGSDTEAFF 14 TRBV6-1 . TRBJ1-1
CASTAGGADTEAFF 14 TRBV2 . TRBJ1-1
CASRFGQNTGELFF 14 TRBV7-2 . TRBJ2-2
CATSESTSGRNEQFF 15 TRBV24-1 TRBD2 TRBJ2-1
CASRTGGGYGYTF 13 TRBV6-5 TRBD1 TRBJ1-2
CASSETSGTANTEAFF 16 TRBV2 TRBD1 TRBJ1-1
CASSLAGGAGTF 12 TRBV7-8 . TRBJ1-2
CASSLGRGLSYNEQFF 16 TRBV5-1 . TRBJ2-1
CASSLTTGYYEQYF 14 TRBV7-8 . TRBJ2-7
CASGSGTGMEGTQYF 15 TRBV12-5 TRBD1 TRBJ2-5
CASRTQGTGELFF 13 TRBV19 . TRBJ2-2
CASSLEGWAPDTQYF 15 TRBV5-1 . TRBJ2-3
CASTQGGYTF 10 TRBV6-5 . TRBJ1-2
CASSRARFTDTQYF 14 TRBV3-1/TRBV3-2 . TRBJ2-3
CASRGRWGWFQETQYF 16 TRBV28 . TRBJ2-5
CASSIAAGGAETQYF 15 TRBV19 TRBD1 TRBJ2-5